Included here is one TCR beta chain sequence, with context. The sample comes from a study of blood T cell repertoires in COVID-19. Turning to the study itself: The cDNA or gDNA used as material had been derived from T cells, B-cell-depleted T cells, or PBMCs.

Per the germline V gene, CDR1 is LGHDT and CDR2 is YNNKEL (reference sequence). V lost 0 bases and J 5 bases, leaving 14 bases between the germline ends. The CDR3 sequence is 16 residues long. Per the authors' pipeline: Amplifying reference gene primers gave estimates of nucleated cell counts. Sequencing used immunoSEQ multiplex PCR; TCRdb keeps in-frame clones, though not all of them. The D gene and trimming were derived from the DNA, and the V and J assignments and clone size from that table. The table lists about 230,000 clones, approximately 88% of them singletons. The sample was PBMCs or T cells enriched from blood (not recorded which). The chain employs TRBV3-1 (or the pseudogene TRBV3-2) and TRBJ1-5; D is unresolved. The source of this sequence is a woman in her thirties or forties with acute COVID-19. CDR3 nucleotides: TGTGCCAGCAGCCAAGAATGGAGTAACGAGTATCAGCCCCAGCATTTT. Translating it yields CASSQEWSNEYQPQHF.